This T cell receptor (beta chain) came from a study of beta chain features in type 1 diabetes (dated by TCRdb to the late 2010s). The study in broad terms: Mean age, gender distribution, total cell number and subset yield did not differ between patients and healthy donors. Across all samples, fewer than 110,000,000 sorted cells were examined, and cell number per subset correlated strongly with RNA yield. The study compared TCRB repertoires of sorted circulating CD4+ T cell subsets between recently diagnosed type 1 diabetes patients and matched healthy donors. Regulatory and stem cell-like memory subsets were isolated from only 8 patients and roughly eight healthy donors, whereas naive and central memory subsets came from all 30 or so donors. Results and caveats for the whole study, not just this receptor: A moderate but significant shortening of TCRB CDR3 length was observed in type 1 diabetes patients in all four CD4+ subsets. Naive, central memory and regulatory TCRB repertoires appeared to be more alike among patients than among healthy donors. HLA sub-analyses involved small numbers of individuals, so any influence of HLA type on TCRB rearrangement remained unresolved. Because cDNA was sequenced instead of genomic DNA, highly expressing activated cells could be over-represented, though the groups showed no difference in activation or CD3 levels. Fewer insertions and more nucleotide deletions at VDJ recombination sites were observed in patients with type 1 diabetes, implying thymic rearrangement abnormalities. PCR may preferentially amplify shorter templates, but because patient and control samples were amplified and corrected together, any resulting skew would affect both groups equally.

This clone occurred a few times. The antigen it binds to is not known. Per-nucleotide qualities are absent, and no much larger clonotype sits a single base away. A single peripheral blood draw of approximately 110 mL on average was collected from each donor into heparinised tubes. A BD FACSAria II was used to sort naive, central memory, regulatory and stem cell-like memory CD4+ T cells with a panel that included CD45RO, CCR7, CD25, CD127, CD95 and CD27. Every sorted population had a purity above 95%. PBMCs were isolated right away by Lymphoprep density gradient centrifugation and were stained directly, without culture. So that batch effects would be minimized, each experiment stained and sorted samples in pairs, pairing one healthy donor with one patient. The High Capacity cDNA Reverse Transcription Kit was used to reverse transcribe all of the isolated RNA, meaning that expressed TCRB transcripts were what got sequenced. Deep immunoSEQ sequencing was performed on naive, central memory and regulatory T cell samples, with an average of roughly 3.3 million total reads per sample. Sorted cells were lysed in RLT buffer and RNA was extracted with DNase-treated RNeasy Micro or Mini kits, depending on cell number. Each cell subset was processed on its own to prevent cross-contamination, while patient and healthy donor samples were processed together. The immunoSEQ multiplex PCR was used to amplify TCRB sequences from cDNA, yielding 87-bp fragments that span the CDR3 region. Amplicons were sequenced on the Illumina HiSeq platform. For the original study's pipeline: Synthetic template baselines were used to correct PCR bias computationally, reads within Hamming distance 2 were collapsed, and singletons that could not be merged were discarded. By aligning reads against IMGT, V, D and J genes, CDR3 length, and insertions or deletions at six rearrangement sites were assigned. Within each subset, clonotype counts were normalized to sorted cell number, and only after that were true diversity and Gini coefficients computed with the tcR R package. The overlap coefficient, calculated on TCRB nucleotide sequences, was used to quantify repertoire sharing. Out-of-frame TCRB sequences from naive cells were analyzed to stand in for the pre-selection repertoire. In its TCRdb copy, this immuneACCESS table keeps in-frame sequences only and misses some clones. Where compared with another copy, unresolved V genes explain less than half of these, and the others have no known cause. That table supplies the V and J calls and clone size; D and trimming were determined from the DNA. Present in this sample are fewer than 250,000 clones, over 8.5% of which were seen just once. About 0.03% of the sample belongs to the ten largest clones.

The germline V gene encodes CDR1 SEHNR and CDR2 FQNEAQ (reference sequence). The germline ends are 8 bases apart after V is trimmed by 3 bases and J by 6 bases. Its CDR3 holds 12 amino acids, cysteine through phenylalanine. The DNA shown is the 36-base CDR3, in frame from base 1. The source material was naive CD4+ T cells from blood. The cell subset or site label on this specimen signifies: true naive CD4+ T cells. The chain is encoded by TRBV7-9 joined to TRBJ1-1, with an unclear D gene assignment. The source of this sequence is a woman aged 18-29 years in good health. The encoded CDR3 is CASSFAHSEAFF. The DNA sequence reads TGTGCCAGCAGCTTTGCACATTCTGAAGCTTTCTTT.